The 24 T cell receptor beta chains reported below all come from one sample, sequenced in a study of response to subunit inactivated influenza vaccine. TCRdb re-called the RT-PCR reads with MiXCR, one entry per CDR3 protein. The repertoire holds some 600,000 distinct CDR3 sequences, with about 14% as singletons. Material: PBMCs from blood, obtained around 15 days before vaccination. These receptors all come from a man aged 45-60 years who received an inactivated influenza vaccine.

In this sample, this clonotype turned up a few times. The J gene is TRBJ2-5, the V gene TRBV20-1, with TRBD1 matching over 8 bases. The CDR3 spans 13 residues. The germline gives CDR1 DFQATT, CDR2 SNEGSKA (reference sequence). After removal of 2 bases from V and 5 bases from J, the junction contained 4 bases not matched to a gene. CDR3 nucleotide sequence: TGCAGTGCTAGACCGACAGGGGAGGAGACCCAGTACTTC. Residues: CSARPTGEETQYF.

The rearrangement uses TRBV2 and TRBJ2-5; 14 bases map to TRBD2. CDR1 is SNHLY and CDR2 is FYNNEI in the germline V gene. V was clipped by 6 bases and J by 2 bases; unmatched bases: 5. The CDR3 loop spans 16 amino acids. Here the CDR3 DNA reads TGTGCCAGCAGGGGACTAGCGGGAGTCGGGCAAGAGACCCAGTACTTC. Translation: CASRGLAGVGQETQYF. Filled out from reference TRBV2 and TRBJ2-5, the complete variable domain reads EPEVTQTPSHQVTQMGQEVILRCVPISNHLYFYWYRQILGQKVEFLVSFYNNEISEKSEIFDDQFSVERPDGSNFTLKIRSTKLEDSAMYFCASRGLAGVGQETQYFGPGTRLLVL.

The chain has TRBV11-2 and TRBJ2-2; 9 bases fit TRBD1. Losses at the gene ends were 4 bases for V and 3 bases for J; bases not matched to a gene: 15. CDR1 is SGHAT, CDR2 FQNNGV, per germline. This CDR3 contains 19 residues. CDR3 amino acids: CASSSRNRGTGWYTGELFF. Written as DNA, the CDR3 is TGTGCCAGCAGCTCCCGCAATCGGGGGACAGGGTGGTACACCGGGGAGCTGTTTTTT. The whole variable domain, filled in from reference TRBV11-2 and TRBJ2-2, reads EAGVAQSPRYKIIEKRQSVAFWCNPISGHATLYWYQQILGQGPKLLIQFQNNGVVDDSQLPKDRFSAERLKGVDSTLKIQPAKLEDSAVYLCASSSRNRGTGWYTGELFFGEGSRLTVL.

This clonotype was observed many times. This chain uses TRBV20-1 with TRBJ2-7, with D tentatively TRBD1 or TRBD2 (5 bases each). Trimming removed 3 bases from V and 2 bases from J, with 14 bases in between. The CDR3 consists of 14 residues. Germline CDR1 reads DFQATT; CDR2 reads SNEGSKA (reference sequence). The CDR3 loop is CSASDARDAYEQYF. The CDR3 DNA is TGCAGTGCTAGTGATGCCAGGGACGCCTACGAGCAGTACTTC.

The chain carries TRBV20-1 and TRBJ2-7; weak D call: TRBD2 (6 bases). This CDR3 has 14 amino acids. Germline V gives CDR1 DFQATT, CDR2 SNEGSKA (reference sequence). V was pared by 5 bases and J by 5 bases, with 19 bases between. This CDR3 is CSALGQTRTHEQYF. As DNA, the CDR3 is TGCAGTGCTCTGGGTCAGACTAGAACCCACGAGCAGTACTTC.

This clonotype has a handful of counts. J is TRBJ2-7 and V is TRBV29-1, with D maybe TRBD1 (6 bases). V was clipped by 6 bases and J by 0 bases, with 24 bases between them. CDR3 length: 17 residues. The germline gives CDR1 SQVTM, CDR2 ANQGSEA. Here the CDR3 DNA reads TGCAGCGTAAACAGGGTGGGAGTAAGTGATAGCTCCTACGAGCAGTACTTC. This gives the protein CSVNRVGVSDSSYEQYF.

This clonotype was observed at least ten times. The chain couples TRBV6-2 or TRBV6-3 to TRBJ2-1; 8 bases agree with TRBD2. The germline V gene encodes CDR1 MNHEY and CDR2 SVGEGT. The junction had 17 bases not matched to a gene; V was cut back by 6 bases and J by 4 bases. The CDR3 has 18 residues. The CDR3 coding sequence is TGTGCCAGCAGCAATGATGGTACGGGGGGGCGTGCTTACAATGAGCAGTTCTTC. It translates to CASSNDGTGGRAYNEQFF.

The J gene is TRBJ2-4, the V gene TRBV7-8, with no clear D. Germline CDR1 is SGHVS and CDR2 is FQNEAQ. V was pared by 5 bases and J by 10 bases, with 12 bases between. The CDR3 runs 12 residues. The CDR3 here is CASSDRRAIQYF. DNA for the CDR3: TGTGCCAGCAGCGATCGTAGGGCGATTCAGTACTTC. Drawing the rest from reference TRBV7-8 and TRBJ2-4, the complete variable domain is GAGVSQSPRYKVAKRGQDVALRCDPISGHVSLFWYQQALGQGPEFLTYFQNEAQLDKSGLPSDRFFAERPEGSVSTLKIQRTQQEDSAVYLCASSDRRAIQYFGAGTRLSVL.

On this clonotype: A much larger clonotype is one base distant, so this may be a read error. V is TRBV29-1 and J is TRBJ2-1, with unresolved D. This CDR3 is built from 14 residues. Germline values: CDR1 SQVTM, CDR2 ANQGSEA. The CDR3 protein is CSVDGPSSYNEQIF. The CDR3 nucleotides are TGCAGCGTTGACGGACCGAGCTCCTACAATGAGCAGATCTTC.

This clonotype was observed many times. The CDR3 DNA is TGTGCCAGCAACCCCGGGGGGGGAAGGGGAGGAACTGAAGCTTTCTTT. Protein product: CASNPGGGRGGTEAFF. The chain couples TRBV12-3 or TRBV12-4 to TRBJ1-1; tentatively, D is TRBD1 (5 bases). The CDR3 is made up of 16 amino acids. The V end lost 7 bases, the J end lost 5 bases, and 23 bases lay between the germline ends.

This rearrangement joins TRBV25-1 to TRBJ2-1, with 8 bases aligning to TRBD2. CDR1 and CDR2 from the germline V gene are MGHDK and SYGVNS. The CDR3 sequence is 14 residues long. Trimming took 2 bases from V and 12 from J; bases not matched to a gene: 9. CDR3 sequence (DNA): TGTGCCAGCAGTGAACTCCAAGGAGCGGGGGTGCAGTTCTTC. Translation: CASSELQGAGVQFF.

This clonotype appeared many times. The chain carries TRBV4-2 and TRBJ2-3; perhaps TRBD2 as D (6 bases). V lost 1 base and J 0 bases, leaving 17 bases between the germline ends. Germline V CDR1 and CDR2: LGHNA, YNFKEQ. The CDR3 runs to 18 residues. CDR3 loop: CASSQGSSGRFSTDTQYF. The CDR3 DNA reads TGTGCCAGCAGCCAAGGGAGTAGCGGAAGATTTAGCACAGATACGCAGTATTTT.

As DNA, the CDR3 is TGTGCCAGCTCACGGGACAGGGAGAGCGAGCAGTACTTC. Translation: CASSRDRESEQYF. V is TRBV18 and J is TRBJ2-7, with TRBD1 matching 9 bases. J lost 6 bases, V lost 4 bases, and 4 bases had no gene match. The germline V gene encodes CDR1 KGHSH and CDR2 LQKENI. The CDR3 is made up of 13 amino acids.

This clonotype was detected only a few times. The genes are TRBV6-2 or TRBV6-3 and TRBJ2-1, with TRBD2 matching over 7 bases. This CDR3 contains 15 residues. The V gene's germline CDR1 is MNHEY and CDR2 SVGEGT. V was pared by 6 bases and J by 4 bases, with 9 bases of the junction left unmatched. CDR3 loop: CASSDSGTKYNEQFF. The CDR3 DNA sequence: TGTGCCAGCAGCGACTCCGGGACTAAATACAATGAGCAGTTCTTC.

This clonotype appeared a few times. V and J are TRBV18 and TRBJ2-5; 8 bases match TRBD2. The CDR3 contains 16 residues. Germline CDR1 reads KGHSH; CDR2 reads LQKENI. Losses at the gene ends were 2 bases for V and 4 bases for J; bases not matched to a gene: 9. Here the CDR3 DNA reads TGTGCCAGCTCACCAGCAGCGGGAGTTTTGGGAGAGACCCAGTACTTC. It is translated as CASSPAAGVLGETQYF.

This clonotype has only a few counts. The gene calls are TRBV24-1 and TRBJ2-2, with D uncertain. Germline V gene lookup returns CDR1 KGHDR and CDR2 SFDVKD. Trimming left V 7 bases short and J 3 bases short, with 14 bases between. The CDR3 runs to 15 residues. CDR3 nucleotides: TGTGCCACCAGGTCCGGGCAGGCGGACACCGGGGAGCTGTTTTTT. Translating gives CATRSGQADTGELFF.

The V and J genes are TRBV2 and TRBJ2-7; 10 bases map to TRBD2. J was trimmed by 3 bases and V by 6 bases; bases with no gene match: 11. Germline CDR1 SNHLY, CDR2 FYNNEI. The CDR3 consists of 16 residues. This CDR3 reads CASSALAGRGHYEQYF. The DNA of the CDR3 is TGTGCCAGCAGCGCACTAGCGGGGCGAGGCCACTACGAGCAGTACTTC.

In its sample, this clonotype was seen a few times. This chain uses TRBV7-2 with TRBJ1-2; D ambiguous. This CDR3 has 16 amino acids. Looked up from germline, CDR1 is SGHTA and CDR2 is FQGNSA. Trimming shortened V by 4 bases and J by 2 bases, and 17 bases separated the two germline ends. In DNA, the CDR3 is TGTGCCAGCAGCTCCCCCGGTCTACGGGGAAACTATGGCTACACCTTC. It translates to CASSSPGLRGNYGYTF.

This clonotype was seen a few times. The V gene is TRBV9, the J gene TRBJ2-7; TRBD1 matches 11 bases. The germline CDR1 and CDR2 sequences are SGDLS and YYNGEE. CDR3 length: 16 amino acids. Trimming cost V 3 bases and J 0 bases; bases outside gene matches: 5. In nucleotides, the CDR3 is TGTGCCAGCAGCGGCGGACAGGGGGCACTCTCCTACGAGCAGTACTTC. Translated: CASSGGQGALSYEQYF.

This clonotype was detected many times. The chain recombines TRBV5-1 with TRBJ2-5, with 9 bases identical to TRBD1. J gave up 0 bases and V 0 bases, and 0 bases lay outside the gene matches. Germline-derived CDR1 and CDR2 are SGHRS and YFSETQ. This CDR3 has 15 amino acids. The chain's CDR3 is CASSLGDRDQETQYF. In DNA, the CDR3 is TGCGCCAGCAGCTTGGGGGACAGGGACCAAGAGACCCAGTACTTC.

Many counts were recorded for this clonotype. This chain connects TRBV20-1 to TRBJ2-5; TRBD2 matches 11 bases. The CDR3 contains 13 residues. V lost 7 bases and J lost 4; bases outside the gene matches: 5. Germline V CDR1 and CDR2: DFQATT, SNEGSKA (reference sequence). The CDR3 loop reads CSVTGTSGETQYF. CDR3 sequence (DNA): TGCAGTGTCACCGGGACTAGCGGAGAGACCCAGTACTTC.

The chain recombines TRBV5-1 with TRBJ2-3, with no clear D. Trimming cost V 0 bases and J 0 bases, with 8 bases left between them. Germline CDR1 reads SGHRS; CDR2 reads YFSETQ. This CDR3 contains 15 residues. CDR3 nucleotide sequence: TGCGCCAGCAGCTTGGCGGAATGGAGCACAGATACGCAGTATTTT. Its protein is CASSLAEWSTDTQYF.

In regard to this clonotype: At one end the junction does not follow the germline gene, possibly because of a read error. The V gene is TRBV3-1, the J gene TRBJ2-1; perhaps TRBD2 as D (6 bases). The germline gives CDR1 LGHDT, CDR2 YNNKEL (reference sequence). The CDR3 spans 17 residues. The CDR3 here is CASSRNSGSGAYKEQFF. CDR3 nucleotide sequence: TGTGCCAGCAGCCGGAATAGTGGTAGCGGAGCCTACAAGGAGCAGTTCTTC.

The rearrangement uses TRBV7-3 and TRBJ2-2, with D possibly TRBD1 on 5 matching bases. V gave up 5 bases and J gave up 5 bases, with 18 bases separating them. Germline V gene data show CDR1 as SGHTA and CDR2 as FQGTGA. The length of the CDR3 is 16 residues. For the CDR3, the DNA is TGTGCCAGCAGCCCCCGGGCAGGGCCATCAACCGGGGAGCTGTTTTTT. Translated, it gives CASSPRAGPSTGELFF.